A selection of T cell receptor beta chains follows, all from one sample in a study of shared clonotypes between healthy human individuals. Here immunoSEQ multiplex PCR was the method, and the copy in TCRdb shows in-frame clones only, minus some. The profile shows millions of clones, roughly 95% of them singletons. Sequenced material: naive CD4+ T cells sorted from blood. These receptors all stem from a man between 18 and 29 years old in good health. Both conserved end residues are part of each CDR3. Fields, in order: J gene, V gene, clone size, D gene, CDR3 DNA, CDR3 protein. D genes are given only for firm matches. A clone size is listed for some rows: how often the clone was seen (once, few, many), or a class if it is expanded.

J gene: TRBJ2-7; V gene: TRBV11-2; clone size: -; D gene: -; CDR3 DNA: TGTGCCAGCAGCTTACCGCCGACAAACTCCTACGAGCAGTACTTC; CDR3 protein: CASSLPPTNSYEQYF
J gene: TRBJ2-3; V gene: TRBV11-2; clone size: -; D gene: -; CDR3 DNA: TGTGCCAGCAGCTTAACCCGCGGGGCTAGCACAGATACGCAGTATTTT; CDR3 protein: CASSLTRGASTDTQYF
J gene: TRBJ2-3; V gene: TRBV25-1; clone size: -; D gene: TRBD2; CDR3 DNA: TGTGCCAGCAGTCATTTAGCGGGAGGTTCGCAGTATTTT; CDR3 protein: CASSHLAGGSQYF
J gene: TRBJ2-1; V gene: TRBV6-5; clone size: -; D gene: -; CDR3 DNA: TGTGCCAGCAGCCCATTCGGTCGATACAATGAGCAGTTCTTC; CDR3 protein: CASSPFGRYNEQFF
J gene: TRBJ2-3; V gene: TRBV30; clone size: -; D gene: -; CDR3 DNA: TGTGCCTGGATCCTCCAGGGCAATACGCAGTATTTT; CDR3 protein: CAWILQGNTQYF
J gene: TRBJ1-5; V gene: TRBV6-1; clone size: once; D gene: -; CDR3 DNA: TGTGCCAGCAGTGACGGATGGCCAGTTAGCAATCAGCCCCAGCATTTT; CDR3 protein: CASSDGWPVSNQPQHF
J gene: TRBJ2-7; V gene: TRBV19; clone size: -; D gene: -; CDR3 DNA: TGTGCCAGTAGTACCCGAATTCTAAATTACGAGCAGTACTTC; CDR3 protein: CASSTRILNYEQYF
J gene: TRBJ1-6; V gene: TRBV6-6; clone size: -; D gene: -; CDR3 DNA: TGTGCCAGCAGTCGCCAGGGAAGTAATTCACCCCTCCACTTT; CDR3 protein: CASSRQGSNSPLHF
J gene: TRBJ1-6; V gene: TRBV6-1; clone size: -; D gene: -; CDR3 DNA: TGTGCCAGCAGTGCCTCAGGGATAGAGAATTCACCCCTCCACTTT; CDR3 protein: CASSASGIENSPLHF
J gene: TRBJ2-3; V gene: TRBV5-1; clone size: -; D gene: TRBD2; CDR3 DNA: TGCGCCAGCAGCCTGGATGCTAGCGGGAGCACAGATACGCAGTATTTT; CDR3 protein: CASSLDASGSTDTQYF
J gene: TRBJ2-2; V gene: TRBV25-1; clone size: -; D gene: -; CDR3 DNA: TGTGCCAGCAGTGGGCAGGGGCGGACCGGGGAGCTGTTTTTT; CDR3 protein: CASSGQGRTGELFF